This T cell receptor beta chain was sequenced in a study of T cells in Graves' hyperthyroidism and ophthalmopathy. Germline CDR1 and CDR2: MDHEN and SYDVKM. The CDR3 runs to 14 residues. Trimming shortened V by 5 bases and J by 1 base, and 11 bases separated the two germline ends. Many counts were recorded for this clonotype. Amplified regions were TCR beta CDR3 sequences from RNA transcripts. HTBI primers drove first-round RT-PCR of the TCR CDR3. TCRdb used MiXCR to reprocess the multiplex PCR reads, holding one entry per CDR3 protein. The sample records 340,000 or so distinct CDR3 sequences, around 16% being singletons.

Sequencing was done on a sample of blood. The TCR comes from a man under 40 with Graves' hyperthyroidism. This chain uses TRBV28 with TRBJ1-1; tentative D call: TRBD1 (5 bases). CDR3 bases: TGTGCCAGCAGTGCGGGGGTAACGAACACTGAAGCTTTCTTT. It specifies CASSAGVTNTEAFF.